Sequencing of this T cell receptor (beta chain) was carried out in a study of cytomegalovirus exposure and HLA in healthy donors. Whole-study findings and limits: The study put 150 to 200 TCR beta chains on its list as cytomegalovirus-associated.

60 Vbeta and 13 Jbeta primers were used in PCR. This table comes from immunoSEQ multiplex PCR, and its TCRdb copy is limited to in-frame clones, with some not included. This table has under 200,000 clones, over 75% appearing once. V dropped 8 bases and J dropped 4 bases, with 14 bases sitting between them. Per germline, CDR1 SGHVS and CDR2 FNYEAQ. The CDR3 has 14 amino acids. Donors in the study were healthy people who gave bone marrow. This clone has only one observation. Its specificity is not known. The source material was PBMCs. The receptor was derived from a man in his fifties or sixties in good health and CMV-seronegative. The chain carries TRBV7-6 and TRBJ2-2; D may be TRBD2 (5 bases). The CDR3 spells CASSGFSGTGELFF. The CDR3 DNA reads as TGTGCCAGCTCGGGGTTTTCAGGCACCGGGGAGCTGTTTTTT.